This TCR beta chain was profiled in a study of T cell changes during pregnancy in multiple sclerosis (dated by TCRdb to between 2017 and 2020). Regarding the complete study: The study looked at changes in the T cell repertoire across pregnancy in women with multiple sclerosis.

Measured from the cysteine to the phenylalanine, the CDR3 is 15 residues long. The only DNA kept is the CDR3, 45 bases in frame from the first base. CDR1 SNHLY and CDR2 FYNNEI were looked up in the germline V gene. After removal of 8 bases from V and 5 bases from J, the junction retains 12 bases not matched to a gene. Comments on this clone: Its cognate antigen has yet to be identified. No much larger clone is present one base from it, and per-base qualities are unavailable.

Library creation used the immunoSEQ multiplex PCR assay. What TCRdb holds here is the immuneACCESS table cut down to in-frame rearrangements. Part of the clones is not present; checked against another copy, under half of the missing clones reflect an unresolved V gene, and the others are unexplained. The sample profile shows tens of thousands of clones; 91% of them were found once. The ten largest account for about 0.5% of the sample. The rearranged chain carries TRBV2 and TRBJ2-5; 9 middle bases align to TRBD2. The sequence was obtained from a female donor in good health, enrolled as a control in a pregnancy study. The material sequenced was CD4+ T cells from peripheral blood mononuclear cells, taken in the second trimester of pregnancy. The DNA sequence follows: TGTGCCAGCGCTAGGGGGCGGGAGGGCCATGAGACCCAGTACTTC. Its product reads: CASARGREGHETQYF.